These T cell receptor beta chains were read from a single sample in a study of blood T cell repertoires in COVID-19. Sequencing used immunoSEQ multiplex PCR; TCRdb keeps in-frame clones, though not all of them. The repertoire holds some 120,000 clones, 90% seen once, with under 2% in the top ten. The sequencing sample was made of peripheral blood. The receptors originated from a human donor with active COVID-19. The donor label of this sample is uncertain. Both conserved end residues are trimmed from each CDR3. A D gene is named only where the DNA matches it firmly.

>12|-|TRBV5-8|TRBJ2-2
ASSLVQGTGELF
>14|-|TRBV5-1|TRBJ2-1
ASSSRSYRTYNEQF
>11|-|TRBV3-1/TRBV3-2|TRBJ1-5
ASSPVPNQPQH
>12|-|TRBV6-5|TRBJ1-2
ASSYRTDHYGYT
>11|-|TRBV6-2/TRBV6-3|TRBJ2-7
ASSFTGSHEQY
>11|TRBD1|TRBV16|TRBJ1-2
ASSQLAGGGYT
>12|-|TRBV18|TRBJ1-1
ASSPPAAKSPAF
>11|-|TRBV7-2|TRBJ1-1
ASSLSMNTEAF
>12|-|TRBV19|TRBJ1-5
ASSMAQGNQPQH
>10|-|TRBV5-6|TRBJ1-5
ASSSGFQPQH
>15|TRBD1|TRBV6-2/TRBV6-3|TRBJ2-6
ASSPGQGFSGANVLT
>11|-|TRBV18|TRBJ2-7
ASSPSPTYEQY
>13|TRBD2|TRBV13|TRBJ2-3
ASSPRGDGTDTQY
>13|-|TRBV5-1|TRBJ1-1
ASSLRWGGNTEAF
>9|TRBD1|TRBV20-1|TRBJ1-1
SARGTGKAF
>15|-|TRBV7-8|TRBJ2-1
ASSLTPPGSGYNEQF
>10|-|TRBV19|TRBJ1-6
ASNQGNSPLH
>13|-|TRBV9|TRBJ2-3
ASSVGISVRNTQY
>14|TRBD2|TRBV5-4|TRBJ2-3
ASSLGGVLATDTQY
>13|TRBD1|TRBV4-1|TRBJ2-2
ASSLGTGDTGELF
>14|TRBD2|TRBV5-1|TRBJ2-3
ASTSGWGGDTDTQY
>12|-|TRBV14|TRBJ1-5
ASSQGGGNQPQH
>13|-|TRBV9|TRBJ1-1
ASSVEALGSTEAF
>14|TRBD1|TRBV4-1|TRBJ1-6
ASSPGQGRRDSPLH
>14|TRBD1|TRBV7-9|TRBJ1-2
ASSTSGTERLYGYT
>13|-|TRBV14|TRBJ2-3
ASSQASSSTDTQY
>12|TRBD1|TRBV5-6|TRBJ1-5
ASRAGTGNQPQH
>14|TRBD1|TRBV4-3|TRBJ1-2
ASSHGTGEVNYGYT
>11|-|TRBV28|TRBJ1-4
ASSPYQSEKLF
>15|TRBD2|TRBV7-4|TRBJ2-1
ASILVTSGALYNEQF
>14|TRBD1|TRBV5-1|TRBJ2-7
ASSSSSVGQGYEQY
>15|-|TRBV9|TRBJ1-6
ASSAAPVGFANSPLH
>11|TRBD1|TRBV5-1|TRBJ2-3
ASLGQGTDTQY
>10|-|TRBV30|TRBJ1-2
AWSVLRDGYT
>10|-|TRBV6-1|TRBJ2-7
ASSESLDEQY
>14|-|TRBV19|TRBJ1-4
ASSIEIQALNEKLF
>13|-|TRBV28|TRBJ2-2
ATAALGLNTGELF
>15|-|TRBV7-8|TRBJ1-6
ASSLVSTIAPNSPLH
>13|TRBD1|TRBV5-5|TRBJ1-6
ASSLGDRGNSPLH
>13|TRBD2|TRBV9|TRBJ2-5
ASSVSGGAEKTQY
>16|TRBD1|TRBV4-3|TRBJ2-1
ASSQEKRVLSGGNEQF
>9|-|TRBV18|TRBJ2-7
ASSPQYEQY
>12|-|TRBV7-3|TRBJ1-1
ASSLSGMNTEAF
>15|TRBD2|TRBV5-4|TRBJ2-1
ASSLVRLAGVDNEQF
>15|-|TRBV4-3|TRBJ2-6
ASSQGLGRTGANVLT
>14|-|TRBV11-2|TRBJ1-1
ASSLEIGLVNTEAF
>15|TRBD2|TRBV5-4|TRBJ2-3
ASSAGLGPPSTDTQY
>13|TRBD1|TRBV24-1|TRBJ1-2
ATSDFTGELHGYT
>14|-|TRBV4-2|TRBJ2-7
ASSQDPGRGTYEQY
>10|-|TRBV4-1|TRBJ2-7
ASSQDGYEQY
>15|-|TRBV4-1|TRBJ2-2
ASSQDAERIPTGELF
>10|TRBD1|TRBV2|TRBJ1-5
ASSTGYEPQH
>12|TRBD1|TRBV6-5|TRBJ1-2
ASSFRQGLYGYT
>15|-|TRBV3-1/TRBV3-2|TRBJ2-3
ASSQEGPTPSTDTQY
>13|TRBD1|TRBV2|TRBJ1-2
ASSGTGGTNYGYT
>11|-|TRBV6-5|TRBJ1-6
ASSRTDNSPLH